The 9 T cell receptor beta chains below all came from one sample that was sequenced in a study of T cell responses to AZD1222 COVID-19 vaccine. Using immunoSEQ multiplex PCR, the repertoire was profiled, and TCRdb retains in-frame clones only, with some absent. In the table there are 120,000 to 150,000 clones, roughly 90% of which are singletons. Specimen: peripheral blood, collected on day 0 of AZD1222 vaccination. The receptors were sampled from an adult in good health.

This clone has just one count. The gene calls are TRBV7-8 and TRBJ2-3; TRBD2 agrees at 7 bases. The CDR3 length is 15 residues. Germline CDR1 SGHVS, CDR2 FQNEAQ. With 5 bases clipped from V and 3 bases from J, the junction kept 8 bases outside the gene matches. The CDR3 DNA is TGTGCCAGCAGCCGTCGGGGGGTGGGGACAGATACGCAGTATTTT. Protein sequence: CASSRRGVGTDTQYF.

The rearrangement links TRBV9 to TRBJ1-6; 7 bases are shared with TRBD1. With V trimmed by 3 bases and J by 9 bases, 9 bases remained unmatched. CDR3 size: 15 residues. The germline V gene has CDR1 SGDLS and CDR2 YYNGEE. Here the CDR3 reads CASSATGAYGSPLHF. DNA of the CDR3: TGTGCCAGCAGCGCTACAGGGGCCTACGGTTCACCCCTCCACTTT. The variable domain in full, completed from reference TRBV9 and TRBJ1-6, reads DSGVTQTPKHLITATGQRVTLRCSPRSGDLSVYWYQQSLDQGLQFLIQYYNGEERAKGNILERFSAQQFPDLHSELNLSSLELGDSALYFCASSATGAYGSPLHFGNGTRLTVT.

The chain links TRBV6-2 or TRBV6-3 to TRBJ2-7; the D is unclear. The CDR3 loop spans 18 amino acids. From germline, CDR1 is MNHEY and CDR2 SVGEGT. Trimming pared 4 bases from V and 3 bases from J, leaving 25 bases between. CDR3: CASSSPPRGLPTLYEQYF. The CDR3 DNA is TGTGCCAGCAGTTCCCCGCCCCGAGGCCTTCCTACCCTCTACGAGCAGTACTTC.

This CDR3 is CASKGAFSTEAFF. As DNA, the CDR3 is TGTGCCAGCAAGGGGGCATTTTCAACTGAAGCTTTCTTT. This sequence joins TRBV12-3 or TRBV12-4 and TRBJ1-1, with TRBD1 matching over 7 bases. The CDR3 contains 13 residues. After removal of 7 bases from V and 5 bases from J, the junction contained 7 bases not matched to a gene.

The chain has TRBV5-1 and TRBJ2-7; 9 bases match TRBD1. The CDR3 has 17 amino acids. The V gene's germline CDR1 is SGHRS and CDR2 YFSETQ. V was pared by 3 bases and J by 0 bases, with 10 bases of the junction left unmatched. The chain's CDR3 is CASSSGTGLLYSYEQYF. The CDR3 coding sequence is TGCGCCAGCAGCTCCGGGACAGGGCTCCTTTACTCCTACGAGCAGTACTTC.

V usage is TRBV5-4 and J usage is TRBJ1-1, with D maybe TRBD1 (6 bases). The V end lost 1 base, the J end lost 7 bases, and 20 bases lay between the germline ends. The length of the CDR3 is 16 residues. Per the germline V gene, CDR1 is SGHNT and CDR2 is YYREEE (reference sequence). The CDR3 reads CASSLWWGKSRGEAFF. For the CDR3, the DNA is TGTGCCAGCAGCTTGTGGTGGGGTAAGAGCAGGGGTGAAGCTTTCTTT.

This chain links TRBV28 with TRBJ1-2; D uncertain. Trimming removed 3 bases from V and 4 bases from J, with 15 bases in between. The length of the CDR3 is 15 residues. CDR1 is MDHEN, CDR2 SYDVKM, per germline. Here the CDR3 reads CASSFMTSNFYGYTF. The CDR3 DNA sequence: TGTGCCAGCAGTTTCATGACAAGCAACTTCTATGGCTACACCTTC.

V is TRBV4-3 and J is TRBJ1-3; D remains ambiguous. Trimming took 0 bases from V and 0 from J, leaving 6 bases between them. The CDR3 spans 15 residues. Germline V gene lookup returns CDR1 LGHNA and CDR2 YSLEER. CDR3 bases: TGCGCCAGCAGCCAAGAACCCAACTCTGGAAACACCATATATTTT. Residues: CASSQEPNSGNTIYF.

The chain employs TRBV11-2 and TRBJ2-6; TRBD1 might be the D (6 bases). The germline V gene encodes CDR1 SGHAT and CDR2 FQNNGV. V gave up 5 bases and J gave up 4 bases, with 12 bases separating them. The CDR3 is 15 residues long. The DNA for the CDR3 is TGTGCCAGCAGCGGTACAGGGACAGGGGCCAACGTCCTGACTTTC. As protein: CASSGTGTGANVLTF. Full variable domain (outside the CDR3, taken from reference TRBV11-2 and TRBJ2-6): EAGVAQSPRYKIIEKRQSVAFWCNPISGHATLYWYQQILGQGPKLLIQFQNNGVVDDSQLPKDRFSAERLKGVDSTLKIQPAKLEDSAVYLCASSGTGTGANVLTFGAGSRLTVL.